This T cell receptor beta chain came from a study of shared clonotypes between healthy human individuals. Only in-frame clones appear in the TCRdb table, and some are missing; sequencing was by immunoSEQ multiplex PCR. Here the sample spans 2 million to 3 million clones, 93% being singletons. A remark on this clone: Its antigen is undetermined.

Study-level findings and limits: Rarefaction gave evidence that sorted-subset sequencing remained incomplete despite large depth.

The CDR3 contains 12 residues. The V gene end was trimmed by 6 bases and the J gene end by 8 bases; junction bases not matched to a gene: 6. Germline V lookup: CDR1 SGHVS, CDR2 FQNEAQ. The origin of this receptor is a man younger than 35 in good health. Some clones in this sample may be carry-over from other donors' samples. V and J are TRBV7-8 and TRBJ1-1; 7 bases align to TRBD1. Material for sequencing was naive CD4+ T cells from PBMCs. The subset here: CD45RA+ positively selected. The DNA for the CDR3 is TGTGCCAGCAGTTTACAGGGGCGGGAAGCTTTCTTT. Its translation: CASSLQGREAFF. The full variable domain, in which reference TRBV7-8 and TRBJ1-1 provide the parts outside the CDR3, is GAGVSQSPRYKVAKRGQDVALRCDPISGHVSLFWYQQALGQGPEFLTYFQNEAQLDKSGLPSDRFFAERPEGSVSTLKIQRTQQEDSAVYLCASSLQGREAFFGQGTRLTVV.